One and the same sample provided the 14 T cell receptor beta chains below, sequenced in a study of shared clonotypes between healthy human individuals. Data came from immunoSEQ multiplex PCR; TCRdb stores just in-frame clones and leaves some out. The sample consists of hundreds of thousands of clones, approximately 74% of them appearing once. Material: memory CD4+ T cells sorted from blood. As for subset: CD45RA-negative fraction. Every receptor here comes from a woman in her 30s in good health.

This clone was seen only a few times. This chain joins TRBV29-1 and TRBJ2-5; TRBD2 matches at 8 bases. V gave up 7 bases and J gave up 6 bases; unmatched junction bases: 7. From germline, CDR1 is SQVTM and CDR2 ANQGSEA. The CDR3 runs to 12 residues. CDR3 sequence: CSALSGSKTQYF. The CDR3 nucleotides are TGCAGCGCCTTAAGCGGGAGTAAGACCCAGTACTTC.

The chain carries TRBV19 and TRBJ2-7, with TRBD1 matching 7 bases. This CDR3 comprises 14 residues. Trimming cost V 4 bases and J 3 bases; bases outside gene matches: 6. Germline V CDR1 and CDR2: LNHDA, SQIVND (reference sequence). CDR3 loop: CASSTGTVDYEQYF. The CDR3 DNA reads as TGTGCCAGTAGTACCGGGACAGTCGACTACGAGCAGTACTTC.

The V and J genes are TRBV7-8 and TRBJ2-7; tentative D call: TRBD1 (7 bases). V lost 5 bases to trimming and J lost 1 base, with 18 bases between them. CDR3 length: 16 residues. Germline V gene data show CDR1 as SGHVS and CDR2 as FQNEAQ. CDR3 DNA: TGTGCCAGCAGCCCCAAGGCGGGACAGAGATCCTACGAGCAGTACTTC. Its protein product is CASSPKAGQRSYEQYF.

This chain joins TRBV4-1 and TRBJ2-7; the match to TRBD2 covers 9 bases. CDR1 MGHRA and CDR2 YSYEKL come from the germline V gene. There are 15 residues in the CDR3. The V and J ends lost 4 bases and 6 bases, in that order; junction bases with no gene match: 10. The chain's CDR3 is CASSRSGSHLGEQYF. For the CDR3, the DNA is TGCGCCAGCAGCCGTAGCGGGAGTCATTTAGGCGAGCAGTACTTC.

In this sample, this clone turned up a few times. The chain employs TRBV6-6 and TRBJ2-7, with unresolved D. The CDR3 has 12 amino acids. The V gene's germline CDR1 is MNHNY and CDR2 SVGAGI (reference sequence). Trimming took 6 bases from V and 2 from J, leaving 8 bases between them. The CDR3 loop is CASSHRPYEQYF. The DNA of the CDR3 is TGTGCCAGCAGCCACCGTCCCTACGAGCAGTACTTC.

The V gene is TRBV29-1, the J gene TRBJ1-1; 8 bases agree with TRBD1. CDR3 size: 13 residues. Per germline, CDR1 SQVTM and CDR2 ANQGSEA. The ends lost 7 bases at V and 3 bases at J; junction bases unmatched: 7. The CDR3 reads CSAQTGDYTEAFF. CDR3 nucleotides: TGCAGCGCTCAGACAGGGGATTACACTGAAGCTTTCTTT.

The gene calls are TRBV7-8 and TRBJ2-5; 13 bases fit TRBD2. The germline V gene encodes CDR1 SGHVS and CDR2 FQNEAQ. V lost 3 bases and J lost 5; bases outside the gene matches: 9. CDR3 length: 17 residues. The CDR3 DNA reads as TGTGCCAGCAGCTTTGGACTAGCGGGAGCCTTGGGGGAGACCCAGTACTTC. Translated: CASSFGLAGALGETQYF.

This clone was observed a handful of times. This sample also contains other DNA sequences that code for the same CDR3. This chain links TRBV5-4 with TRBJ1-4; D is possibly TRBD1 (5 bases). The V gene lost 1 base and the J gene lost 2 bases, with 12 bases spanning the gap. Germline CDR1 SGHNT, CDR2 YYREEE (reference sequence). The CDR3 contains 16 residues. DNA for the CDR3: TGTGCCAGCAGCTTGTGGATCGGGGGGACTAATGAAAAACTGTTTTTT. Its translation: CASSLWIGGTNEKLFF.

The chain carries TRBV27 and TRBJ2-6; D gene uncertain. The CDR3 contains 13 residues. V was shortened by 7 bases and J by 4 bases, with 8 bases between the two germline ends. Germline V gene data show CDR1 as MNHEY and CDR2 as SMNVEV (reference sequence). This CDR3 reads CASTFHGANVLTF. In nucleotides, the CDR3 is TGTGCCAGCACCTTTCACGGGGCCAACGTCCTGACTTTC.

The chain couples TRBV19 to TRBJ2-7; TRBD1 matches 10 bases. Germline CDR1 and CDR2: LNHDA and SQIVND (reference sequence). The CDR3 is 13 amino acids. V lost 5 bases, J lost 5 bases, and 3 bases stayed unmatched. CDR3 sequence (DNA): TGTGCCAGTAGTGCCGGGACAGGGGACGAGCAGTACTTC. It translates to CASSAGTGDEQYF.

The V and J genes are TRBV6-1 and TRBJ1-1; no reliable D call. The V gene's germline CDR1 is MNHNS and CDR2 SASEGT. The CDR3 runs 13 residues. The V and J ends lost 6 bases and 1 base respectively, with 9 bases between them. The CDR3 region is CASRGRQNTEAFF. The CDR3 nucleotides read TGTGCCAGCAGAGGCCGGCAGAACACTGAAGCTTTCTTT.

The genes are TRBV30 and TRBJ2-1, with D uncertain. The CDR3 runs to 15 residues. The germline gives CDR1 GTSNPN, CDR2 SVGIG (reference sequence). Deletions cut 4 bases from V and 3 bases from J, with 16 bases between. The CDR3 protein is CAWIPGPGYYNEQFF. The CDR3 nucleotides are TGTGCCTGGATCCCCGGACCGGGTTACTACAATGAGCAGTTCTTC.

In this sample, this clone turned up once. J is TRBJ2-7 and V is TRBV7-8; the match to TRBD1 covers 8 bases. Germline V gene sequence: CDR1 SGHVS, CDR2 FQNEAQ. The CDR3 is made up of 15 amino acids. V lost 1 base and J lost 7; bases outside the gene matches: 9. The CDR3, as DNA: TGTGCCAGCAGCTTAGTCCCCGAGACAGGGGTAGAGCAGTACTTC. It codes for CASSLVPETGVEQYF.

The rearrangement uses TRBV5-4 and TRBJ2-1, with 8 bases that match TRBD2. V lost 4 bases, J lost 0 bases, and 3 bases stayed unmatched. This CDR3 has 15 amino acids. Germline values: CDR1 SGHNT, CDR2 YYREEE (reference sequence). CDR3 bases: TGTGCCAGCAGCCCTAGCGGGTCCTCCTACAATGAGCAGTTCTTC. Protein product: CASSPSGSSYNEQFF.